This T cell receptor (beta chain) was identified in a study of T cell changes during pregnancy in multiple sclerosis. The CDR3 is 13 residues long. Looked up from germline, CDR1 is SGHVS and CDR2 is FNYEAQ. Trimming took off 5 bases at V and 2 bases at J, with 10 bases between the two ends. Sequencing used immunoSEQ multiplex PCR; TCRdb keeps in-frame clones, though not all of them. Found here are 45,000 to 60,000 clones, more than 75% of them singletons; the top ten hold around 2.9%. The sample here was CD8+ T cells from peripheral blood mononuclear cells, taken before pregnancy. This sequence originates from a female donor with multiple sclerosis, enrolled in a pregnancy study. The V and J genes are TRBV7-6 and TRBJ2-7; D may be TRBD2 (6 bases). CDR3 protein: CASSRDSTYEQYF. The DNA for the CDR3 is TGTGCCAGCAGCCGGGACTCTACCTACGAGCAGTACTTC.